This TCR beta chain was identified during a study of blood T cell repertoires in COVID-19. Methods used by the authors: Reference gene primer amplification yielded estimated nucleated cell counts. Using immunoSEQ multiplex PCR, the repertoire was profiled, and TCRdb retains in-frame clones only, with some absent. V, J and clone size are those of that table, while D and trimming were read from the DNA. Of about 200,000 clones in the sample, around nine tenths were seen once. In germline, CDR1 is ENHRY, CDR2 SYGVKD. The J segment lost 1 base and the V segment lost 10 bases, leaving 6 bases of the junction unmatched. This CDR3 spans 14 amino acids.

This sequence was found in a man aged 40-50 years with acute or convalescent COVID-19. The sequencing sample was made of peripheral blood. The rearrangement links TRBV10-3 to TRBJ2-7; 11 nucleotides line up with TRBD1. DNA of the CDR3: TGTGCCACCAATGGACAGGGGGCGTCCTACGAGCAGTACTTC. Its protein product is CATNGQGASYEQYF.